This TCR beta chain was sequenced during a study of graft-versus-host responses after intestinal transplantation. Background on the study: Recipients across the board were started on anti-thymocyte globulin induction, then kept on tacrolimus and steroids for about 3 years. General study results and limits: Peak circulating GvH clone levels were associated with early post-transplant HvG declines. Allograft graft-versus-host to host-versus-graft clonal ratios ran high in patients with graft-donor T cell macrochimerism.

Comments on this clone: As yet, its antigen is unknown.

Using immunoSEQ multiplex PCR, the repertoire was profiled, and TCRdb retains in-frame clones only, with some absent. The sample comprises around 95,000 clones, about 90% of which are singletons, and roughly 0.97% rests with the top ten. V lost 4 bases to trimming and J lost 4 bases, with 15 bases between them. Germline CDR1 is SGHRS and CDR2 is YFSETQ. The CDR3 runs to 14 residues. This chain connects TRBV5-1 to TRBJ2-7; a possible D gene is TRBD2 (6 bases). Sample: unstimulated CD4+ T cells sorted from spleen or lymph node cells, taken before transplant. The TCR sequence derives from a human donor who was the organ donor for an intestinal transplant. CDR3 region: CASSTGTVTYEQYF. The DNA of the CDR3 is TGCGCCAGCAGCACCGGGACTGTCACTTACGAGCAGTACTTC.